This is a list of T cell receptor beta chains from one sample in a study of CD4 T cells in relation to SARS-CoV-2 and coronaviruses. The antigens of these receptors remain unknown. The assay was immunoSEQ multiplex PCR, and TCRdb's table has in-frame clones only and misses some. In the table there are 20,000 to 25,000 clones, around four fifths of which are singletons. The source material was CD4+ T cells from PBMCs, cultured in vitro. Receptors were obtained from a human donor in good health. Both conserved end residues are part of each CDR3. Not all rows give a size; the values are once, few, many and, for expanded clones, a class.

v_gene: TRBV3-1/TRBV3-2
abundance: NA
CDR3aa: CASSHRGNAPYGYTF

v_gene: TRBV5-1
abundance: NA
CDR3aa: CASSAPGAGGGTQYF

v_gene: TRBV27
abundance: NA
CDR3aa: CASSLYWGKNTEAFF

v_gene: TRBV10-3
abundance: NA
CDR3aa: CAISESTTGYGNTIYF

v_gene: TRBV19
abundance: few
CDR3aa: CASRGRAHFNYGYTF

v_gene: TRBV6-5
abundance: NA
CDR3aa: CASSIQDAANVLTF

v_gene: TRBV5-1
abundance: NA
CDR3aa: CASSHGQGLDTEAFF

v_gene: TRBV11-2
abundance: NA
CDR3aa: CASSLGTVSGNTIYF

v_gene: TRBV7-9
abundance: NA
CDR3aa: CASSLVAEKLFF

v_gene: TRBV6-5
abundance: NA
CDR3aa: CASSLRRTANYGYTF

v_gene: TRBV20-1
abundance: NA
CDR3aa: CSASSDSGTQETQYF

v_gene: TRBV19
abundance: NA
CDR3aa: CASSIKGTSDGYTF

v_gene: TRBV3-1/TRBV3-2
abundance: NA
CDR3aa: CASSQVESRNSPLHF

v_gene: TRBV24-1
abundance: NA
CDR3aa: CATSDLPQGLFF

v_gene: TRBV7-3
abundance: NA
CDR3aa: CASSPLHSSYEQYF

v_gene: TRBV3-1/TRBV3-2
abundance: few
CDR3aa: CASSQAGWDTEAFF

v_gene: TRBV6-5
abundance: NA
CDR3aa: CASKVNSNQPQHF

v_gene: TRBV7-9
abundance: NA
CDR3aa: CASSLIGGYEQFF

v_gene: TRBV10-3
abundance: NA
CDR3aa: CAISESGASEQFF

v_gene: TRBV9
abundance: NA
CDR3aa: CASSVVLDTQYF

v_gene: TRBV28
abundance: NA
CDR3aa: CASRGGARYNEQFF

v_gene: TRBV6-6
abundance: NA
CDR3aa: CASREMDTLFSYEQYF

v_gene: TRBV7-9
abundance: NA
CDR3aa: CASRRRQPQGRTEAFF

v_gene: TRBV12-2
abundance: NA
CDR3aa: CASRPSPGTSSYNEQFF

v_gene: TRBV11-2
abundance: NA
CDR3aa: CASSSIGANTGELFF

v_gene: TRBV10-3
abundance: NA
CDR3aa: CAISEPDRENNSPLHF

v_gene: TRBV5-1
abundance: NA
CDR3aa: CASSGGASGKGRYEQYF

v_gene: TRBV19
abundance: NA
CDR3aa: CASSMGREDRVGGGQFF

v_gene: TRBV6-4
abundance: NA
CDR3aa: CASSERDRGQNYGYTF

v_gene: TRBV5-6
abundance: NA
CDR3aa: CASSYWTGLSEAFF

v_gene: TRBV5-8
abundance: NA
CDR3aa: CASSRNLNTEAFF

v_gene: TRBV28
abundance: once
CDR3aa: CATLGFLPPQHF

v_gene: TRBV9
abundance: few
CDR3aa: CASSVAGVNTEAFF